The 5 T cell receptor beta chains below all came from one sample that was sequenced in a study of graft-versus-host responses after intestinal transplantation. Sequencing used immunoSEQ multiplex PCR; TCRdb keeps in-frame clones, though not all of them. The sample holds tens of thousands of clones, about 90% seen once. Here the sequenced sample was PBMCs, taken about 93 weeks after intestinal transplant. Receptors originate from a human patient who received an intestinal transplant, so some T cells may come from the graft donor.

The chain links TRBV6-1 to TRBJ2-3, with 9 bases matching TRBD1. Germline values: CDR1 MNHNS, CDR2 SASEGT. The junction had 6 bases not matched to a gene; V was cut back by 4 bases and J by 4 bases. The length of the CDR3 is 15 residues. CDR3 in DNA: TGTGCCAGCAGTGGGGGCGGGACAGGGTCAGATACGCAGTATTTT. It is translated as CASSGGGTGSDTQYF.

The rearrangement joins TRBV6-1 to TRBJ2-1; 11 bases map to TRBD1. The CDR3 has 18 residues. V shed 0 bases and J 8 bases; nucleotides not matched to a gene: 12. The V gene's germline CDR1 is MNHNS and CDR2 SASEGT. CDR3 sequence reads: CASSEAPDGTGGYDEQFF. The DNA of the CDR3 is TGTGCCAGCAGTGAAGCGCCGGACGGGACAGGGGGTTACGATGAGCAGTTCTTC.

This chain uses TRBV2 with TRBJ2-3; 8 bases are shared with TRBD1. The CDR3 is made up of 15 amino acids. CDR1 and CDR2 (germline): SNHLY, FYNNEI. The V and J ends lost 0 bases and 1 base, in that order; junction bases with no gene match: 0. The CDR3 spells CASSEAGQGTDTQYF. In DNA form, the CDR3 reads TGTGCCAGCAGTGAAGCGGGACAGGGCACAGATACGCAGTATTTT.

The chain is built from TRBV7-9 and TRBJ2-2; TRBD2 matches at 7 bases. The CDR3 is 14 residues long. Germline V gene sequence: CDR1 SEHNR, CDR2 FQNEAQ (reference sequence). Germline trimming cut 4 bases from V and 6 bases from J; bases unmatched to any gene: 5. CDR3 sequence: CASSSWTSPGELFF. CDR3 nucleotides: TGTGCCAGCAGCTCGTGGACTAGTCCCGGGGAGCTGTTTTTT. Together with reference TRBV7-9 and TRBJ2-2, the CDR3 gives the full variable domain: DTGVSQNPRHKITKRGQNVTFRCDPISEHNRLYWYRQTLGQGPEFLTYFQNEAQLEKSRLLSDRFSAERPKGSFSTLEIQRTEQGDSAMYLCASSSWTSPGELFFGEGSRLTVL.

The chain is built from TRBV5-1 and TRBJ1-2; D gene uncertain. Trimming pared 4 bases from V and 0 bases from J, leaving 13 bases between. Germline CDR1 reads SGHRS; CDR2 reads YFSETQ. CDR3 length equals 15 residues. CDR3 DNA sequence: TGCGCCAGCAGCCTGGTCGCAGGATCTAACTATGGCTACACCTTC. Its protein product is CASSLVAGSNYGYTF.